These 27 T cell receptor beta chains were all obtained from the same sample, sequenced in a study of response to subunit inactivated influenza vaccine. TCRdb re-called the RT-PCR reads through MiXCR, storing one row per CDR3 protein. The table records 800,000 or so distinct CDR3 sequences, about 20% of them present only once. This specimen consisted of PBMCs from blood, obtained 5 days after vaccination. The receptor set was obtained from a man aged 50 to 59 who received an inactivated influenza vaccine.

The chain has TRBV12-3 or TRBV12-4 and TRBJ1-6; no firm D call. CDR3 size: 12 residues. Deletions cut 6 bases from V and 6 bases from J, with 6 bases between. CDR3 sequence reads: CASRVVNSPLHF. The CDR3, as DNA: TGTGCCAGCAGGGTTGTTAATTCACCCCTCCACTTT.

V usage is TRBV20-1 and J usage is TRBJ2-5, with D tentatively TRBD1 or TRBD2 (5 bases each). Germline V gene lookup returns CDR1 DFQATT and CDR2 SNEGSKA (reference sequence). The V end lost 6 bases, the J end lost 2 bases, and 22 bases lay between the germline ends. This CDR3 is 16 amino acids long. The CDR3 sequence is CSAVPRAGTLQETQYF. The DNA for the CDR3 is TGCAGTGCCGTCCCAAGAGCCGGGACCCTTCAAGAGACCCAGTACTTC.

This clonotype was observed a handful of times. The chain joins TRBV6-5 to TRBJ2-5; D may be TRBD1 (5 bases). This CDR3 has 15 amino acids. Germline loops: CDR1 MNHEY, CDR2 SVGAGI. Trimming stripped 4 bases from V and 2 bases from J, with 14 bases between. The CDR3 is CASSLRQWGQETQYF. CDR3 DNA: TGTGCCAGCAGTTTAAGACAGTGGGGACAAGAGACCCAGTACTTC.

The chain combines TRBV20-1 with TRBJ2-5; D is ambiguous. The CDR3 has 13 amino acids. The germline V gene has CDR1 DFQATT and CDR2 SNEGSKA (reference sequence). The CDR3 spells CSVGARNQETQYF. In DNA form, the CDR3 reads TGCAGCGTGGGCGCTCGAAACCAAGAGACCCAGTACTTC.

The chain links TRBV27 to TRBJ2-4; D might be TRBD1 (6 bases). V lost 5 bases and J lost 0, with 29 bases in between. The CDR3 contains 21 residues. Germline CDR1 reads MNHEY; CDR2 reads SMNVEV (reference sequence). Written as DNA, the CDR3 is TGTGCCAGCAGTCCGCGGGCAATGATCGTGGACAGAATCCTAGCCAAAAACATTCAGTACTTC. Protein product: CASSPRAMIVDRILAKNIQYF.

In this sample, this clonotype turned up a few times. V is TRBV20-1 and J is TRBJ2-1; 9 nucleotides line up with TRBD1. The CDR3 extends over 13 amino acids. Unmatched junction bases numbered 8, after V lost 6 bases and J lost 8 bases. The germline CDR1 and CDR2 sequences are DFQATT and SNEGSKA (reference sequence). CDR3 sequence (DNA): TGCAGTGCCGGAAAGGACAGGGGAGATGAGCAGTTCTTC. It is translated as CSAGKDRGDEQFF.

The CDR3 here is CASSLAPPGGLVNEQFF. The CDR3 DNA reads as TGTGCCAGCAGCCTCGCCCCCCCGGGAGGGCTGGTCAATGAGCAGTTCTTC. The chain couples TRBV6-2 or TRBV6-3 to TRBJ2-1, with 8 bases matching TRBD2. The CDR3 totals 17 residues. Germline-derived CDR1 and CDR2 are MNHEY and SVGEGT. V shed 6 bases and J 6 bases; nucleotides not matched to a gene: 16.

This rearrangement joins TRBV6-4 to TRBJ2-1; D tentatively reads TRBD1 or TRBD2 (6 bases each). The CDR3 spans 15 residues. The V and J ends lost 3 bases and 4 bases respectively, with 13 bases between them. The germline V gene encodes CDR1 MRHNA and CDR2 SNTAGT. The CDR3 loop is CASSEGGEEYNEQFF. The CDR3 DNA sequence: TGTGCCAGCAGTGAGGGGGGCGAGGAGTACAATGAGCAGTTCTTC.

The rearrangement uses TRBV5-5 and TRBJ2-7, with TRBD1 as a possible D gene (5 bases). The length of the CDR3 is 15 residues. The V and J ends lost 2 bases and 1 base respectively, with 13 bases between them. CDR1 SGHKS and CDR2 YYEKEE come from the germline V gene (reference sequence). The CDR3 sequence: CASSFYMAGSYEQYF. In nucleotides, the CDR3 is TGTGCCAGCAGCTTTTATATGGCAGGGTCCTACGAGCAGTACTTC.

The rearrangement joins TRBV20-1 to TRBJ1-1; the D gene is possibly TRBD1 (5 bases). V gave up 0 bases and J gave up 4 bases, with 18 bases separating them. This CDR3 comprises 16 residues. CDR1 is DFQATT and CDR2 is SNEGSKA in the germline V gene (reference sequence). The CDR3 here is CSARDQGVIRLTEAFF. CDR3 nucleotide sequence: TGCAGTGCTAGAGATCAAGGGGTAATAAGGCTCACTGAAGCTTTCTTT.

The J gene is TRBJ1-6, the V gene TRBV29-1, with D possibly matching TRBD1 (5 bases). Trimming took off 6 bases at V and 5 bases at J, with 11 bases between the two ends. The CDR3 consists of 13 residues. Per germline, CDR1 SQVTM and CDR2 ANQGSEA. CDR3: CSVAGPDNSPLHF. The CDR3 DNA reads as TGCAGCGTGGCAGGGCCAGATAATTCACCCCTCCACTTT.

The V and J genes are TRBV7-9 and TRBJ2-2; 8 nucleotides agree with TRBD1. Germline V gene lookup returns CDR1 SEHNR and CDR2 FQNEAQ (reference sequence). V was clipped by 5 bases and J by 7 bases; unmatched bases: 9. The CDR3 is made up of 15 amino acids. The CDR3 sequence: CASSPPDRAFGELFF. The CDR3 DNA is TGTGCCAGCAGCCCCCCGGACAGGGCCTTCGGGGAGCTGTTTTTT.

CDR3 in amino acids: CSATTHRGSQETQYF. The CDR3 nucleotides are TGCAGTGCTACTACTCACAGGGGGAGCCAAGAGACCCAGTACTTC. The chain links TRBV20-1 to TRBJ2-5; 8 bases fit TRBD1. V lost 4 bases and J lost 1; bases outside the gene matches: 8. CDR1 DFQATT and CDR2 SNEGSKA come from the germline V gene (reference sequence). This CDR3 region has 15 residues.

This clonotype occurred a few times. V and J are TRBV20-1 and TRBJ2-3, with 10 positions matching TRBD2. There are 17 residues in the CDR3. Germline trimming cut 0 bases from V and 4 bases from J; bases unmatched to any gene: 10. Germline values: CDR1 DFQATT, CDR2 SNEGSKA (reference sequence). The CDR3 DNA follows: TGCAGTGCTAGAGATGCTGGGAGCGGGGGGGCCCCAGATACGCAGTATTTT. Translating it yields CSARDAGSGGAPDTQYF.

The CDR3 sequence: CSVESRETQYF. The CDR3 coding sequence is TGCAGCGTTGAGTCGAGGGAGACCCAGTACTTC. The genes are TRBV29-1 and TRBJ2-5; D not resolved. Germline CDR1 SQVTM, CDR2 ANQGSEA. The CDR3 has 11 amino acids. V dropped 3 bases and J dropped 5 bases, with 7 bases sitting between them.

This chain connects TRBV7-9 to TRBJ2-7; the D call may be TRBD1 or TRBD2 (7 bases each). Per the germline V gene, CDR1 is SEHNR and CDR2 is FQNEAQ (reference sequence). The CDR3 has 15 residues. Trimming shortened V by 4 bases and J by 3 bases, and 16 bases separated the two germline ends. CDR3 region: CASSSDREGIYEQYF. As DNA, the CDR3 is TGTGCCAGCAGCTCCGACAGGGAGGGGATCTACGAGCAGTACTTC.

The chain recombines TRBV28 with TRBJ2-1, with TRBD2 identical over 11 bases. Germline V lookup: CDR1 MDHEN, CDR2 SYDVKM. V lost 3 bases, J lost 9 bases, and 13 bases stayed unmatched. This CDR3 comprises 17 residues. CDR3 loop: CASSFIIGTSGSGEQFF. In DNA, the CDR3 is TGTGCCAGCAGTTTTATTATCGGAACTAGCGGGAGCGGTGAGCAGTTCTTC.

The chain is built from TRBV7-2 and TRBJ2-1; D ambiguous. The CDR3 is 15 amino acids. Germline V gives CDR1 SGHTA, CDR2 FQGNSA. Trimming shortened V by 3 bases and J by 0 bases, and 9 bases separated the two germline ends. The CDR3 bases are TGTGCCAGCAGCTTTACTCCAACCTCCTACAATGAGCAGTTCTTC. This gives the protein CASSFTPTSYNEQFF.

This clonotype was counted between two and nine times. The chain employs TRBV29-1 and TRBJ2-1, with 13 bases aligning to TRBD2. From germline, CDR1 is SQVTM and CDR2 ANQGSEA. Germline trimming cut 6 bases from V and 9 bases from J; bases unmatched to any gene: 5. The CDR3 spans 13 residues. CDR3 sequence (DNA): TGCAGCGTCAAGGGACTAGCGGGATTTGAGCAGTTCTTC. It yields the protein CSVKGLAGFEQFF.

This clonotype occurred once. The junction shows a germline mismatch at one end, possibly a read error. The chain uses TRBV10-3 and TRBJ2-7; perhaps TRBD2 as D (5 bases). Germline CDR1 reads ENHRY; CDR2 reads SYGVKD. The CDR3 is 13 amino acids. The DNA of the CDR3 is TGTGCCATCAGCGAGACTCCCCTAGCTGATAACCTCTTC. It encodes CAISETPLADNLF.

This clonotype came up many times. The genes are TRBV12-3 or TRBV12-4 and TRBJ1-2; TRBD1 might be the D (6 bases). V was clipped by 7 bases and J by 8 bases, with 17 bases between them. The CDR3 extends over 13 amino acids. The CDR3 DNA follows: TGTGCCAGCAAGCTTTGGGGGCCGGGGGGCTACACCTTC. This codes for CASKLWGPGGYTF.

This clonotype has at least ten counts. The gene calls are TRBV12-3 or TRBV12-4 and TRBJ1-2; D is unclear. CDR3 length: 13 amino acids. V lost 0 bases and J lost 2, with 4 bases in between. CDR3 region: CASSLARNYGYTF. The CDR3 DNA reads TGTGCCAGCAGTTTAGCAAGGAACTATGGCTACACCTTC.

This clonotype came up a few times. The chain joins TRBV12-3 or TRBV12-4 to TRBJ1-3; no firm D call. Trimming took 3 bases from V and 3 from J, leaving 6 bases between them. This CDR3 is built from 13 residues. The CDR3 DNA sequence: TGTGCCAGCAGTTTTCACGGTGGAAACACCATATATTTT. Its translation is CASSFHGGNTIYF.

This clonotype was detected many times. This chain connects TRBV12-3 or TRBV12-4 to TRBJ1-2; D may be TRBD1 (5 bases). V lost 5 bases to trimming and J lost 8 bases, with 18 bases between them. The CDR3 is 14 amino acids. Here the CDR3 DNA reads TGTGCCAGCAGTCCCTACGGGGGAGAGAGAGGCTACACCTTC. Protein: CASSPYGGERGYTF.

V usage is TRBV5-1 and J usage is TRBJ2-7, with D unresolved. The CDR3 length is 14 residues. V was cut by 2 bases and J by 5 bases, with 14 bases left in between. The germline V gene has CDR1 SGHRS and CDR2 YFSETQ. The DNA of the CDR3 is TGCGCCAGCAGCTTCCCGTCAGGAAATAACGAGCAGTACTTC. Protein sequence: CASSFPSGNNEQYF. The whole variable domain, filled in from reference TRBV5-1 and TRBJ2-7, reads KAGVTQTPRYLIKTRGQQVTLSCSPISGHRSVSWYQQTPGQGLQFLFEYFSETQRNKGNFPGRFSGRQFSNSRSEMNVSTLELGDSALYLCASSFPSGNNEQYFGPGTRLTVT.

This sequence joins TRBV6-1 and TRBJ2-7; D tentatively reads TRBD1 or TRBD2 (5 bases each). The V gene's germline CDR1 is MNHNS and CDR2 SASEGT. The length of the CDR3 is 14 residues. V was clipped by 5 bases and J by 2 bases, with 13 bases between them. Here the CDR3 reads CASSIRDVAYEQYF. CDR3 DNA sequence: TGTGCCAGCAGTATCCGGGACGTAGCCTACGAGCAGTACTTC.

This clonotype was seen a handful of times. The chain is built from TRBV7-9 and TRBJ1-6; the D is unclear. The CDR3 length is 15 residues. Trimming cost V 6 bases and J 7 bases, with 16 bases left between them. In germline, CDR1 is SEHNR, CDR2 FQNEAQ (reference sequence). The CDR3 DNA reads TGTGCCAGCAGTTCTAACAGCGCGGTAAATTCACCCCTCCACTTT. Encoded protein: CASSSNSAVNSPLHF. Looking up the rest from reference TRBV7-9 and TRBJ1-6 gives the full variable domain: DTGVSQNPRHKITKRGQNVTFRCDPISEHNRLYWYRQTLGQGPEFLTYFQNEAQLEKSRLLSDRFSAERPKGSFSTLEIQRTEQGDSAMYLCASSSNSAVNSPLHFGNGTRLTVT.